A single sample gave rise to the 16 T cell receptor beta chains below, sequenced in a study of regulatory T cells in long-lasting Graves disease. To make TCR beta libraries, researchers used iRepertoire HTBI primers and Arm-PCR of CDR3 regions. Each CDR3 protein gets one entry after TCRdb re-called the multiplex PCR reads with MiXCR. The data show 300,000 or so distinct CDR3 sequences, with around 20% seen just once and 25% to 30% held by the top ten. Indicated time point: persistent/refractory GD, antithyroid drugs over 5 years with positive TRAb. Preparation of the TCR library used RNA extracted from PBMCs. Sample: peripheral blood mononuclear cells (PBMCs), taken when the disease was refractory, from a patient treated with antithyroid drugs. These receptors were collected from a female donor with Graves disease.

CDR3 amino acids: CASSYSLARSGNTIYF. The DNA for the CDR3 is TGTGCCAGCAGTTACTCTCTAGCCCGCTCTGGAAACACCATATATTTT. The J gene is TRBJ1-3, the V gene TRBV6-2 or TRBV6-3; no definite D call. Trimming took 0 bases from V and 0 from J, leaving 9 bases between them. The CDR3 is made up of 16 amino acids. The V gene's germline CDR1 is MNHEY and CDR2 SVGEGT.

This clonotype was observed a handful of times. The V call is TRBV19, the J call TRBJ1-5; 9 bases match TRBD1. This CDR3 is built from 15 residues. V shed 3 bases, J shed 7 bases, and the junction held 7 bases outside the gene matches. Germline-derived CDR1 and CDR2 are LNHDA and SQIVND (reference sequence). CDR3: CASSILGTGLQPQHF. As DNA, the CDR3 is TGTGCCAGTAGTATTTTGGGGACAGGGCTACAGCCCCAGCATTTT.

This clonotype was detected only a few times. This may come from a read error, since a much larger clone is one base off. The chain uses TRBV11-2 and TRBJ2-7; weak D call: TRBD1 (5 bases). The germline V gene encodes CDR1 SGHAT and CDR2 FQNNGV. This CDR3 spans 15 amino acids. The CDR3 sequence is CASGLESLQGYEQYF. The CDR3 coding sequence is TGTGCCAGCGGCTTAGAATCTCTTCAGGGATACGAGCAGTACTTC. Full variable domain (rest looked up from reference TRBV11-2 and TRBJ2-7): EAGVAQSPRYKIIEKRQSVAFWCNPISGHATLYWYQQILGQGPKLLIQFQNNGVVDDSQLPKDRFSAERLKGVDSTLKIQPAKLEDSAVYLCASGLESLQGYEQYFGPGTRLTVT.

The table lists this clonotype with a few counts. The chain links TRBV14 to TRBJ1-1, with no clear D. CDR1 is SGHDN and CDR2 is FVKESK in the germline V gene. This CDR3 comprises 15 residues. The germline V and J ends were trimmed by 1 base and 0 bases, with 9 bases remaining between them. This CDR3 is CASSQVGIMNTEAFF. CDR3 sequence (DNA): TGTGCCAGCAGCCAAGTCGGGATCATGAACACTGAAGCTTTCTTT.

This clonotype turned up a few times. The V and J genes are TRBV7-2 and TRBJ2-1, with 9 bases fitting TRBD2. Looked up from germline, CDR1 is SGHTA and CDR2 is FQGNSA. This CDR3 spans 14 amino acids. With V trimmed by 6 bases and J by 11 bases, 11 bases remained unmatched. The DNA for the CDR3 is TGTGCCAGCAGGCCTAGCGGGACTCCCTCTAAGCAGTTCTTC. This codes for CASRPSGTPSKQFF.

The V and J genes are TRBV7-9 and TRBJ2-1, with 11 bases matching TRBD2. The germline V gene encodes CDR1 SEHNR and CDR2 FQNEAQ (reference sequence). Trimming cost V 1 base and J 6 bases; bases outside gene matches: 8. The CDR3 spans 17 residues. For the CDR3, the DNA is TGTGCCAGCAGCTTAGAGTTTGGGCTAGCGGGAGGCAATGAGCAGTTCTTC. Amino acid sequence: CASSLEFGLAGGNEQFF.

This clonotype was seen more than once but under ten times. The chain's CDR3 is CASSLEAFNQPQHF. The CDR3 DNA follows: TGTGCCAGCAGCTTAGAGGCATTTAATCAGCCCCAGCATTTT. The chain recombines TRBV11-2 with TRBJ1-5; D not resolved. The CDR3 covers 14 residues. Deletions cut 0 bases from V and 4 bases from J, with 7 bases between. The germline V gene encodes CDR1 SGHAT and CDR2 FQNNGV.

This clonotype was seen more than once but under ten times. The chain links TRBV29-1 to TRBJ2-5; weak D call: TRBD2 (7 bases). The CDR3 covers 14 residues. Germline-derived CDR1 and CDR2 are SQVTM and ANQGSEA. Trimming stripped 7 bases from V and 7 bases from J, with 22 bases between. In nucleotides, the CDR3 is TGCAGCGCCCGTGATTTCAGGGGCGGGGGGACCCAGTACTTC. Protein product: CSARDFRGGGTQYF.

This clonotype was found many times. V and J are TRBV12-3 or TRBV12-4 and TRBJ1-6; 8 nucleotides match TRBD1. This CDR3 is built from 14 residues. V trimming: 3 bases; J trimming: 8 bases; junction bases outside the gene matches: 3. This chain's CDR3 is CASSFAGGDSPLHF. The CDR3 nucleotides read TGTGCCAGCAGTTTCGCAGGGGGCGATTCACCCCTCCACTTT.

As DNA, the CDR3 is TGTGCCAGCAGCCCCCTCGTCGGGTATAGAGGCTACACCTTC. This sequence encodes CASSPLVGYRGYTF. V and J are TRBV7-2 and TRBJ1-2; D remains unclear. The germline V gene has CDR1 SGHTA and CDR2 FQGNSA. This CDR3 is built from 14 residues. V gave up 5 bases and J gave up 8 bases, with 18 bases separating them.

This clonotype was seen a few times. The genes are TRBV3-1 and TRBJ2-5; no clear D. The CDR3 consists of 14 residues. V lost 4 bases and J 1 base, leaving 10 bases between the germline ends. Looked up from germline, CDR1 is LGHDT and CDR2 is YNNKEL (reference sequence). The CDR3 is CASSRLVSQETQYF. The CDR3 DNA reads as TGTGCCAGCAGCCGATTGGTTTCCCAAGAGACCCAGTACTTC.

This clonotype was counted a single time. The rearrangement links TRBV24-1 to TRBJ2-1; 10 nucleotides agree with TRBD2. The V segment lost 4 bases and the J segment 6 bases; nucleotides outside the gene matches: 8. The CDR3 totals 16 residues. CDR1 is KGHDR and CDR2 is SFDVKD in the germline V gene. The CDR3 loop is CATSDPLAGSANEQFF. CDR3 DNA: TGTGCCACCAGTGACCCACTAGCGGGGTCTGCCAATGAGCAGTTCTTC.

This clonotype was seen more than once but under ten times. The chain combines TRBV4-3 with TRBJ2-7; 8 bases line up with TRBD1. Trimming removed 0 bases from V and 7 bases from J; junction bases left unmatched: 8. The CDR3 is 15 residues long. Germline CDR1 and CDR2: LGHNA and YSLEER. The CDR3 loop is CASSQDSGGLYEQYF. CDR3 nucleotides: TGCGCCAGCAGCCAAGATTCAGGGGGCCTGTATGAGCAGTACTTC.

This clonotype was recorded many times. The chain has TRBV7-3 and TRBJ1-6, with D possibly matching TRBD1 (5 bases). The ends were cut back, 3 bases at V and 9 bases at J, with 18 bases in the middle. CDR1 is SGHTA, CDR2 FQGTGA, per germline. CDR3 length: 16 residues. The CDR3 sequence is CASSFRGQQEGSPLHF. The CDR3 bases are TGTGCCAGCAGCTTCCGGGGCCAACAGGAGGGTTCACCCCTCCACTTT. The full variable domain, with the rest looked up from reference TRBV7-3 and TRBJ1-6, is GAGVSQTPSNKVTEKGKYVELRCDPISGHTALYWYRQSLGQGPEFLIYFQGTGAADDSGLPNDRFFAVRPEGSVSTLKIQRTERGDSAVYLCASSFRGQQEGSPLHFGNGTRLTVT.

The rearrangement links TRBV12-3 or TRBV12-4 to TRBJ2-3, with 7 nucleotides matching TRBD2. The junction had 13 bases not matched to a gene; V was cut back by 4 bases and J by 3 bases. This CDR3 is 17 amino acids long. The CDR3 DNA follows: TGTGCCAGCAGTTCATCCCCTGTGACGGGGGGAACAGATACGCAGTATTTT. Protein product: CASSSSPVTGGTDTQYF.

This clonotype was detected ten times or more. The chain uses TRBV7-9 and TRBJ2-7; D may be TRBD2 (5 bases). The CDR3 covers 13 residues. Germline loops: CDR1 SEHNR, CDR2 FQNEAQ (reference sequence). V was trimmed by 1 base and J by 4 bases, leaving 8 bases between them. Here the CDR3 DNA reads TGTGCCAGCAGCTTAGGAGGGTGGTACGAGCAGTACTTC. This encodes CASSLGGWYEQYF. Full variable domain (rest looked up from reference TRBV7-9 and TRBJ2-7): DTGVSQNPRHKITKRGQNVTFRCDPISEHNRLYWYRQTLGQGPEFLTYFQNEAQLEKSRLLSDRFSAERPKGSFSTLEIQRTEQGDSAMYLCASSLGGWYEQYFGPGTRLTVT.